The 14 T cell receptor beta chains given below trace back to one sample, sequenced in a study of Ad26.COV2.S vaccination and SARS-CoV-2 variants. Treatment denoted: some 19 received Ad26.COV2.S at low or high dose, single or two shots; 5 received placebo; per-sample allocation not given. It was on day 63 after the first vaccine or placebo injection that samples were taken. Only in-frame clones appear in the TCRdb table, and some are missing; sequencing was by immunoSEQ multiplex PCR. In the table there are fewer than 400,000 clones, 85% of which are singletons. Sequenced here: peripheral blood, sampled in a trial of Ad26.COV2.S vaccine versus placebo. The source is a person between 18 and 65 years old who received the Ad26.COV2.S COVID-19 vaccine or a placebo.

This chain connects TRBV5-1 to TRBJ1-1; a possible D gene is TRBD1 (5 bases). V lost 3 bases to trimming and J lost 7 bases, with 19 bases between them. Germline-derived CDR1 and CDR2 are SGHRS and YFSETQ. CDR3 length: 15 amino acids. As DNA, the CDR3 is TGCGCCAGCAGCTCCCTGGAACAGGCGCACTTTGAAGCTTTCTTT. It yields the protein CASSSLEQAHFEAFF. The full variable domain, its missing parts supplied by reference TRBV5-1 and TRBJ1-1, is KAGVTQTPRYLIKTRGQQVTLSCSPISGHRSVSWYQQTPGQGLQFLFEYFSETQRNKGNFPGRFSGRQFSNSRSEMNVSTLELGDSALYLCASSSLEQAHFEAFFGQGTRLTVV.

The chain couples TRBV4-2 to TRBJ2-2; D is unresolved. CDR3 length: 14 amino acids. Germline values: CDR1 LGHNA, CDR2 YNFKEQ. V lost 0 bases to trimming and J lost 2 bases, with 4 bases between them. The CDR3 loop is CASSQDPNTGELFF. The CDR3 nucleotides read TGTGCCAGCAGCCAAGACCCCAACACCGGGGAGCTGTTTTTT.

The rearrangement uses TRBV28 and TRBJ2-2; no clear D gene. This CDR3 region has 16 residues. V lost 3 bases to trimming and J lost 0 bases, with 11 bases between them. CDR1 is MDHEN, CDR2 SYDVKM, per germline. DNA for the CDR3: TGTGCCAGCAGTTTTGGAGTGAAAGCGAACACCGGGGAGCTGTTTTTT. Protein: CASSFGVKANTGELFF.

CDR3 residues: CASSVGTWGNQPQHF. In DNA form, the CDR3 reads TGTGCCAGCAGCGTCGGGACTTGGGGGAATCAGCCCCAGCATTTT. The gene calls are TRBV7-8 and TRBJ1-5, with a possible D match to TRBD1 (5 bases). The CDR3 covers 15 residues. From germline, CDR1 is SGHVS and CDR2 FQNEAQ. Trimming pared 5 bases from V and 4 bases from J, leaving 15 bases between.

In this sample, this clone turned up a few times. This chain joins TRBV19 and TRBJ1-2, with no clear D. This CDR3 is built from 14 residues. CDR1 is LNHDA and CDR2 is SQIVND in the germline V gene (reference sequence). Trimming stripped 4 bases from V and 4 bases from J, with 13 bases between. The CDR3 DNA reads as TGTGCCAGTAGTACCGGACGGATCCTCTATGGCTACACCTTC. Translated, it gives CASSTGRILYGYTF.

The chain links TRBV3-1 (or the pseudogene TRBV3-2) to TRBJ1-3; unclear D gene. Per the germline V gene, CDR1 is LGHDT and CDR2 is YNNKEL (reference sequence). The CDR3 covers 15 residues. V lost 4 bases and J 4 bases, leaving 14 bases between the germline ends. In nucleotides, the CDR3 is TGTGCCAGCAGCCCTACCGCAGAAACAGGAAACACCATATATTTT. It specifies CASSPTAETGNTIYF.

CDR3 amino acids: CASSKEGTWNTEAFF. As DNA, the CDR3 is TGTGCCAGCAGCAAAGAGGGGACCTGGAACACTGAAGCTTTCTTT. The J gene is TRBJ1-1, the V gene TRBV9, with a possible D match to TRBD1 (5 bases). The CDR3 covers 15 residues. V lost 4 bases to trimming and J lost 1 base, with 14 bases between them. Germline CDR1 SGDLS, CDR2 YYNGEE.

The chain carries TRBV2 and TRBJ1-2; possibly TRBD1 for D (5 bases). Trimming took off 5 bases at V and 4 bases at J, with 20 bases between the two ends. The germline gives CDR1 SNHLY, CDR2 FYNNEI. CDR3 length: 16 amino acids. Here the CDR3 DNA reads TGTGCCAGCAGTAAAGGGGATATCCCGAGCGGCTATGGCTACACCTTC. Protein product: CASSKGDIPSGYGYTF.

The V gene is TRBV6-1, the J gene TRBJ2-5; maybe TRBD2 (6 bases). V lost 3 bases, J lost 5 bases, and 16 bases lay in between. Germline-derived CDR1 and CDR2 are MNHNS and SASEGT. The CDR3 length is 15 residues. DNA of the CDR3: TGTGCCAGCAGTGATTTAGGCGGGGAGTGGGAGACCCAGTACTTC. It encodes CASSDLGGEWETQYF.

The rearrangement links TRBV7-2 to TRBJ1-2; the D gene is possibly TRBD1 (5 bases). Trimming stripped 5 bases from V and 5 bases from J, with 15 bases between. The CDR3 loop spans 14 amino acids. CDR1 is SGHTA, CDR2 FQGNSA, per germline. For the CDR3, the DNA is TGTGCCAGCAGCCCCGAGGTAGGGACTTATGGCTACACCTTC. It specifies CASSPEVGTYGYTF.

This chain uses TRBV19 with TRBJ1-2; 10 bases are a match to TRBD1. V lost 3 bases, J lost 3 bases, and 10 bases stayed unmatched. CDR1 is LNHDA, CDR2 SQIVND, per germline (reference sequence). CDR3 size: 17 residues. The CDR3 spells CASSIGPWTGGDYGYTF. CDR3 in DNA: TGTGCCAGTAGTATTGGACCATGGACAGGGGGTGACTATGGCTACACCTTC.

The CDR3 loop is CASSDSPGSYGYTF. The DNA for the CDR3 is TGTGCCAGCAGTGACAGCCCAGGGTCGTATGGCTACACCTTC. The chain joins TRBV6-4 to TRBJ1-2, with D perhaps TRBD1 (5 bases). Between the trimmed V and J ends, which lost 2 bases and 5 bases, there was a span of 12 bases. The CDR3 contains 14 residues. Germline-derived CDR1 and CDR2 are MRHNA and SNTAGT.

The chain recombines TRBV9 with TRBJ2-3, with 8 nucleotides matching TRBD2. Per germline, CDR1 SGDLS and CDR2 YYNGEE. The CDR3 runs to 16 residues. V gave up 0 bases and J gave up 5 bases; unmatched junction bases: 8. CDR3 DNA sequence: TGTGCCAGCAGCGTAGTAGACGGGGGGGCCATAGATACGCAGTATTTT. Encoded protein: CASSVVDGGAIDTQYF. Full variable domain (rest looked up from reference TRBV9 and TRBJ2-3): DSGVTQTPKHLITATGQRVTLRCSPRSGDLSVYWYQQSLDQGLQFLIQYYNGEERAKGNILERFSAQQFPDLHSELNLSSLELGDSALYFCASSVVDGGAIDTQYFGPGTRLTVL.

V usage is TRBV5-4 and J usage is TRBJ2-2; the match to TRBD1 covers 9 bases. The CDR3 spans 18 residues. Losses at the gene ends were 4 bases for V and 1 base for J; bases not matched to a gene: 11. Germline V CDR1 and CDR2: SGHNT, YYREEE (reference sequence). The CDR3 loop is CASSPQPPGQGNTGELFF. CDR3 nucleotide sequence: TGTGCCAGCAGCCCTCAGCCCCCGGGACAGGGGAACACCGGGGAGCTGTTTTTT.